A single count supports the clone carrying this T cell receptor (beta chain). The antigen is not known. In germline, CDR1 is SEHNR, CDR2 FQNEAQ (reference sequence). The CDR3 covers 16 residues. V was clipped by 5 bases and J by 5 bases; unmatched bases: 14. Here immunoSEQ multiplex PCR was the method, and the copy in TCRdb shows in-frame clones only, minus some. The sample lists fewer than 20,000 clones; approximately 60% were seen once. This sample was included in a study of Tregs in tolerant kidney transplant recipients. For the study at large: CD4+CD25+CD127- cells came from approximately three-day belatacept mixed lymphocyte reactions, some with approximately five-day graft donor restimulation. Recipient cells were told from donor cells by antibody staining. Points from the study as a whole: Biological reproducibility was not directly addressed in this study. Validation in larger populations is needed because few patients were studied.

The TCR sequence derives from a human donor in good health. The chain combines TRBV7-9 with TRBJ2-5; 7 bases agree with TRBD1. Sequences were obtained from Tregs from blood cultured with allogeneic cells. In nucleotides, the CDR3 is TGTGCCAGCAGCGCTACATTTAGACAGGGTTTGGAGACCCAGTACTTC. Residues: CASSATFRQGLETQYF.